This TCR beta chain came from a study of cytomegalovirus exposure and HLA in healthy donors. Primers: 60 Vbeta forward and 13 Jbeta reverse. The protocol was immunoSEQ multiplex PCR, while the TCRdb copy is restricted to in-frame clones and leaves out a portion. Here the sample spans around 140,000 clones, 80% being singletons. Concerning this clone: One end of the junction fails to match germline, which may point to a read error.

The sample comprised PBMCs. This clonotype was obtained from a man in his forties or fifties in good health and CMV-seronegative.

CDR3 residues: CASSAQGAHYEQYF. The CDR3 coding sequence is TGTGCTAGCAGCGCCCAGGGGGCTCACTACGAGCAGTACTTC. V and J are TRBV9 and TRBJ2-7, with 8 bases matching TRBD1. In germline, CDR1 is SGDLS, CDR2 YYNGEE. This CDR3 region has 14 residues.